This TCR beta chain was observed in a study of blood T cell repertoires in COVID-19. The assay was immunoSEQ multiplex PCR, and TCRdb's table has in-frame clones only and misses some. The table shows around 250,000 clones, with roughly 83% occurring only once. The sequence was collected from a woman older than 75 with COVID-19, enrolled during active disease. The sequenced sample consisted of peripheral blood.

The CDR3 DNA follows: TGTGCCAGCAGTGAATCGGCGACAGGGGTGAACACTGAAGCTTTCTTT. This codes for CASSESATGVNTEAFF. The V gene is TRBV2, the J gene TRBJ1-1, with 8 bases that match TRBD1. Trimming took 2 bases from V and 0 from J; bases not matched to a gene: 5. CDR3 length: 16 residues. Germline V gene sequence: CDR1 SNHLY, CDR2 FYNNEI.